This T cell receptor beta chain came from a study of blood T cell repertoires in COVID-19. Whole-study context: Samples representing acute and convalescent COVID-19 were sourced from the United States, Italy and Spain. T cells, B-cell-depleted T cells, or PBMCs supplied cDNA or gDNA.

Per the original methods: Reference gene primer amplification yielded estimated nucleated cell counts. Sequencing was performed with immunoSEQ multiplex PCR; in TCRdb, only in-frame clones are kept and a portion is missing. V and J calls and clone size are those listed in that table; D and trimming were worked out from the DNA. The data show around 220,000 clones, roughly 84% seen once. The sequenced sample consisted of peripheral blood. This clonotype was obtained from a man aged 35-49 years with active or convalescent COVID-19.

CDR3 sequence: CASSYAGQSYEQYF. The DNA of the CDR3 is TGTGCCAGCAGTTACGCAGGACAGAGCTACGAGCAGTACTTC. The rearrangement joins TRBV6-6 to TRBJ2-7, with a weak D call TRBD1 (6 bases). This CDR3 has 14 amino acids. V was shortened by 2 bases and J by 3 bases, with 11 bases between the two germline ends. Germline V gives CDR1 MNHNY, CDR2 SVGAGI (reference sequence).